The 20 T cell receptor beta chains listed next were all sequenced from one sample in a study of blood T cell repertoires in COVID-19. Only in-frame clones appear in the TCRdb table, and some are missing; sequencing was by immunoSEQ multiplex PCR. Of about 230,000 clones listed, approximately 87% are singletons. Sequenced: PBMCs or T cells enriched from blood (not recorded which). The receptors were sampled from a woman aged 45-65 years in a cohort exposed to, infected with or recovered from COVID-19 (not recorded which).

This clone was detected once. The genes are TRBV28 and TRBJ1-2, with 7 bases aligning to TRBD1. The CDR3 is 13 amino acids. V lost 6 bases to trimming and J lost 6 bases; unmatched junction nucleotides: 7. Germline V gives CDR1 MDHEN, CDR2 SYDVKM. The CDR3 reads CASSMTGIDGYTF. For the CDR3, the DNA is TGTGCCAGCAGCATGACAGGGATAGATGGCTACACCTTC.

The chain combines TRBV11-2 with TRBJ2-5, with no clear D. In germline, CDR1 is SGHAT, CDR2 FQNNGV. The CDR3 covers 13 residues. The V end lost 2 bases, the J end lost 1 base, and 5 bases lay between the germline ends. The CDR3 is CASSLSRQETQYF. The CDR3 coding sequence is TGTGCCAGCAGCTTATCCCGCCAAGAGACCCAGTACTTC.

V usage is TRBV27 and J usage is TRBJ1-6, with TRBD1 matching over 7 bases. V dropped 5 bases and J dropped 10; count of bases not matched to a gene: 8. From germline, CDR1 is MNHEY and CDR2 SMNVEV (reference sequence). This CDR3 is built from 14 residues. The CDR3, as DNA: TGTGCCAGCAGTAGCACAGGGGCCGACTCACCCCTCCACTTT. Protein product: CASSSTGADSPLHF.

This clone was observed a single time. This sequence joins TRBV6-5 and TRBJ1-6, with a weak D call TRBD1 (5 bases). Germline loops: CDR1 MNHEY, CDR2 SVGAGI. This CDR3 spans 14 amino acids. Deletions cut 5 bases from V and 7 bases from J, with 12 bases between. CDR3 nucleotide sequence: TGTGCCAGCAGTCCCGTGGGGGGGAATTCACCCCTCCACTTT. It yields the protein CASSPVGGNSPLHF.

The rearrangement joins TRBV9 to TRBJ2-7; D possibly corresponds to TRBD2 (5 bases). The CDR3 has 14 amino acids. The V end was cut by 4 bases, the J end by 1 base, with 12 bases between. Germline lookup yields CDR1 SGDLS and CDR2 YYNGEE. CDR3 region: CASSLAEGSYEQYF. DNA for the CDR3: TGTGCCAGCAGCCTAGCTGAGGGTTCCTACGAGCAGTACTTC. The variable domain in full, with the rest retrieved from reference TRBV9 and TRBJ2-7, is DSGVTQTPKHLITATGQRVTLRCSPRSGDLSVYWYQQSLDQGLQFLIQYYNGEERAKGNILERFSAQQFPDLHSELNLSSLELGDSALYFCASSLAEGSYEQYFGPGTRLTVT.

This clone came up once. The chain has TRBV7-9 and TRBJ2-1; D remains ambiguous. Germline V gives CDR1 SEHNR, CDR2 FQNEAQ (reference sequence). The CDR3 runs 13 residues. V lost 2 bases, J lost 4 bases, and 6 bases lay in between. CDR3 sequence reads: CASSLLGYNEQFF. In nucleotides, the CDR3 is TGTGCCAGCAGCTTACTCGGTTACAATGAGCAGTTCTTC.

J is TRBJ2-3 and V is TRBV7-2, with D possibly being TRBD2 (6 bases). This CDR3 contains 16 residues. The V end was cut by 3 bases, the J end by 0 bases, with 13 bases between. The germline CDR1 and CDR2 sequences are SGHTA and FQGNSA. DNA of the CDR3: TGTGCCAGCAGCTTGTTGGGCGGGGAGAGCACAGATACGCAGTATTTT. It translates to CASSLLGGESTDTQYF.

Points on this clone: Other nucleotide sequences in the sample specify the same CDR3. The V and J genes are TRBV15 and TRBJ2-5; TRBD1 matches at 7 bases. The CDR3 is 13 residues long. Germline-derived CDR1 and CDR2 are LNHNV and YYDKDF (reference sequence). V shed 4 bases, J shed 2 bases, and the junction held 1 base outside the gene matches. The DNA of the CDR3 is TGTGCCACCAGCACGGGACAGCAAGAGACCCAGTACTTC. It yields the protein CATSTGQQETQYF. Full variable domain (outside the CDR3, taken from reference TRBV15 and TRBJ2-5): DAMVIQNPRYQVTQFGKPVTLSCSQTLNHNVMYWYQQKSSQAPKLLFHYYDKDFNNEADTPDNFQSRRPNTSFCFLDIRSPGLGDTAMYLCATSTGQQETQYFGPGTRLLVL.

The chain joins TRBV10-3 to TRBJ1-2, with 8 bases fitting TRBD1. This CDR3 comprises 17 residues. Trimming took 2 bases from V and 3 from J; bases not matched to a gene: 11. Germline CDR1 is ENHRY and CDR2 is SYGVKD. CDR3 bases: TGTGCCATCAGTGAGGCGGTCAGGGGGCGCCTGGACTATGGCTACACCTTC. Translated: CAISEAVRGRLDYGYTF.

The sample holds one count of this clone. The V and J genes are TRBV5-1 and TRBJ1-1; TRBD1 aligns across 7 bases. Germline CDR1 reads SGHRS; CDR2 reads YFSETQ. V shed 3 bases, J shed 1 base, and the junction held 18 bases outside the gene matches. This CDR3 is built from 19 residues. The chain's CDR3 is CASSSRQGGVRGPNTEAFF. CDR3 nucleotide sequence: TGCGCCAGCAGCTCTCGACAGGGCGGTGTAAGGGGCCCGAACACTGAAGCTTTCTTT.

This clone was seen only a few times. The chain uses TRBV5-1 and TRBJ2-5; 10 bases line up with TRBD2. Losses at the gene ends were 3 bases for V and 6 bases for J; bases not matched to a gene: 5. Germline V gives CDR1 SGHRS, CDR2 YFSETQ. The CDR3 runs 14 residues. Written as DNA, the CDR3 is TGCGCCAGCAGCTCCGCTAGCGGGGGACAGACCCAGTACTTC. This encodes CASSSASGGQTQYF.

This sequence joins TRBV10-1 and TRBJ1-1, with D unclear. CDR1 is WNHNN and CDR2 is SYGVQD in the germline V gene (reference sequence). This CDR3 comprises 13 residues. V was cut by 5 bases and J by 4 bases, with 11 bases left in between. In DNA, the CDR3 is TGCGCCAGCAGTAGATTCGGAGGCACTGAAGCTTTCTTT. It yields the protein CASSRFGGTEAFF.

As regards this clone: At the DNA level, this CDR3 is encoded by other sequences in the same sample as well. This rearrangement joins TRBV12-3 or TRBV12-4 to TRBJ1-1; D unresolved. The CDR3 sequence is 12 residues long. Trimming took off 2 bases at V and 4 bases at J, with 5 bases between the two ends. The CDR3, as DNA: TGTGCCAGCAGTTTATCGTCCACTGAAGCTTTCTTT. Residues: CASSLSSTEAFF.

This rearrangement joins TRBV28 to TRBJ2-5; the D gene is possibly TRBD2 (7 bases). This CDR3 spans 15 amino acids. Per germline, CDR1 MDHEN and CDR2 SYDVKM. Trimming stripped 3 bases from V and 4 bases from J, with 15 bases between. The DNA for the CDR3 is TGTGCCAGCAGTTTCCAGGGGAGGGGATCAGAGACCCAGTACTTC. Protein: CASSFQGRGSETQYF. The full variable domain, completed using reference TRBV28 and TRBJ2-5, is DVKVTQSSRYLVKRTGEKVFLECVQDMDHENMFWYRQDPGLGLRLIYFSYDVKMKEKGDIPEGYSVSREKKERFSLILESASTNQTSMYLCASSFQGRGSETQYFGPGTRLLVL.

This clone is a singleton in its sample. The chain is built from TRBV7-8 and TRBJ2-7, with D possibly being TRBD1 (6 bases). Trimming removed 2 bases at V and 5 bases at J, with 16 bases between. There are 15 residues in the CDR3. CDR1 SGHVS and CDR2 FQNEAQ come from the germline V gene. CDR3: CASSLRPRGSDEQYF. The CDR3 DNA is TGTGCCAGCAGCTTACGACCGAGGGGGAGCGACGAGCAGTACTTC.

This clone appeared a few times. The CDR3 spells CASSPPLRTGGETEAFF. The CDR3 nucleotides are TGTGCCAGCTCACCACCGCTCCGGACAGGGGGAGAGACTGAAGCTTTCTTT. The V gene is TRBV18, the J gene TRBJ1-1; TRBD1 matches 10 bases. The CDR3 has 17 amino acids. V lost 0 bases and J lost 5; bases outside the gene matches: 9. Germline CDR1 and CDR2: KGHSH and LQKENI.

This chain joins TRBV6-5 and TRBJ2-3; 9 bases map to TRBD2. The germline CDR1 and CDR2 sequences are MNHEY and SVGAGI. V gave up 6 bases and J gave up 6 bases; unmatched junction bases: 10. The CDR3 is 15 amino acids. CDR3 coding DNA: TGTGCCAGCAGCCAACAGGGACTAGCTGCCGATACGCAGTATTTT. It translates to CASSQQGLAADTQYF.

The V call is TRBV30, the J call TRBJ1-3, with D unresolved. The CDR3 spans 12 residues. Germline CDR1 is GTSNPN and CDR2 is SVGIG (reference sequence). The V end was cut by 3 bases, the J end by 2 bases, with 5 bases between. The DNA of the CDR3 is TGTGCCTGGAGGTCTGCTGGAAACACCATATATTTT. Translated, it gives CAWRSAGNTIYF.

V and J are TRBV4-2 and TRBJ2-7, with TRBD2 as a possible D gene (7 bases). With 0 bases removed from V and 3 bases from J, the gap between germline ends came to 12 bases. The CDR3 is 15 residues long. The germline CDR1 and CDR2 sequences are LGHNA and YNFKEQ. Here the CDR3 reads CASSQEAGAYYEQYF. The CDR3 DNA is TGTGCCAGCAGCCAAGAGGCGGGGGCATACTACGAGCAGTACTTC.

J is TRBJ2-7 and V is TRBV30; D perhaps matches TRBD1 (6 bases). The CDR3 has 12 residues. The germline gives CDR1 GTSNPN, CDR2 SVGIG (reference sequence). V was trimmed by 2 bases and J by 4 bases, leaving 9 bases between them. The CDR3 loop reads CAWSLGGYEQYF. CDR3 DNA: TGTGCCTGGAGTTTAGGGGGTTACGAGCAGTACTTC.